This T cell receptor beta chain was identified in a study of CD8 T cells in Susac syndrome. A quantity of about 0.5 to 1 ug RNA underwent reverse transcription using random hexamers. Coverage of TCR beta CDR3 amplification by immunoSEQ multiplex PCR extended to 54 Vbeta and 13 Jbeta. Each CDR3 protein gets one entry after TCRdb re-called the immunoSEQ multiplex PCR reads with MiXCR. The sample carries approximately 230,000 distinct CDR3 sequences, 93% recorded once. TCR beta sequences were obtained from blood CD8+ and CD4+ T cells. A single count supports this clonotype. The conserved phenylalanine or tryptophan normally closing the CDR3 is absent here, so this likely arose from a read error. The clonotype was recovered from a human donor with multiple sclerosis. Sequenced sample: CD4+ T cells from PBMCs.

The CDR3 reads CASSLIEQTQYY. CDR3 nucleotides: TGTGCCAGCAGTTTAATCGAACAGACCCAGTACTAC. The V gene is TRBV12-3 or TRBV12-4, the J gene TRBJ2-5; D is ambiguous. V shed 2 bases and J shed 6 bases, with 7 bases lying between them. The CDR3 loop spans 12 amino acids.